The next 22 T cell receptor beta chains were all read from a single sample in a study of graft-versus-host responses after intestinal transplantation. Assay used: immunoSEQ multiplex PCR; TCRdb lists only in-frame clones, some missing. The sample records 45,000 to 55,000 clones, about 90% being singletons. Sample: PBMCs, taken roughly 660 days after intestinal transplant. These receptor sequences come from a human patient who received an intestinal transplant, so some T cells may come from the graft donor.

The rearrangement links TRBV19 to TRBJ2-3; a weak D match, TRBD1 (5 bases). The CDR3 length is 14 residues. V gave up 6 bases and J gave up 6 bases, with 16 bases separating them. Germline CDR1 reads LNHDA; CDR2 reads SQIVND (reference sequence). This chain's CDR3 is CASRPQGGGDTQYF. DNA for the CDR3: TGTGCCAGTAGACCCCAGGGTGGTGGTGATACGCAGTATTTT.

Here the CDR3 DNA reads TGCGCCAGCAGCTTGCAAGAGACCCAGTACTTC. Residues: CASSLQETQYF. The chain is built from TRBV5-1 and TRBJ2-5; no clear D. Germline CDR1 SGHRS, CDR2 YFSETQ. The CDR3 has 11 amino acids. V was shortened by 1 base and J by 2 bases, with 0 bases between the two germline ends.

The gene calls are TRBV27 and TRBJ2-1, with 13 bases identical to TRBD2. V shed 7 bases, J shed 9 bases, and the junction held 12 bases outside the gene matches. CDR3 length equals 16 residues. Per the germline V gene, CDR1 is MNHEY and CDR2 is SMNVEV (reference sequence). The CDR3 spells CASKGTSGALNGEQFF. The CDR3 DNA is TGTGCCAGCAAAGGGACTAGCGGGGCTCTAAACGGTGAGCAGTTCTTC.

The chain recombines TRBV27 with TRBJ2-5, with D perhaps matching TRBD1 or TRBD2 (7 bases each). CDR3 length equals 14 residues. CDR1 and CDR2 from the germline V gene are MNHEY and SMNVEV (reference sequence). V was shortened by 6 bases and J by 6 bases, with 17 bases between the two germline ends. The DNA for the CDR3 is TGTGCCAGCAGAAGCCAGGGGGGGTGGAAGACCCAGTACTTC. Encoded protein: CASRSQGGWKTQYF.

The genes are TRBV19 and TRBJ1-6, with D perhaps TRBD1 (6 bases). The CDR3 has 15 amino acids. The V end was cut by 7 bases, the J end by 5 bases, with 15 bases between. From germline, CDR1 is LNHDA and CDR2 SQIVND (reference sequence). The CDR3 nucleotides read TGTGCCAGTAATCCGGATTCAGGGGATAATTCACCCCTCCACTTT. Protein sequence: CASNPDSGDNSPLHF.

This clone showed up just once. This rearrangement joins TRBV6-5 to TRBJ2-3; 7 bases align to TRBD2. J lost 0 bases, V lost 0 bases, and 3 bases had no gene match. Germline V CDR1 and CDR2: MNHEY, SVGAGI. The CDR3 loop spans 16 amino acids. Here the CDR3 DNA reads TGTGCCAGCAGTTACTCGGGACTACCTAGCACAGATACGCAGTATTTT. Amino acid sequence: CASSYSGLPSTDTQYF.

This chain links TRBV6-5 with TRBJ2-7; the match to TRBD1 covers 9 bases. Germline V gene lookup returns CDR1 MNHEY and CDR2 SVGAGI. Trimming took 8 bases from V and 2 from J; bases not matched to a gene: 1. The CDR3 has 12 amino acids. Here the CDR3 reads CASGDRAYEQYF. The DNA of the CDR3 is TGTGCCAGCGGGGACAGGGCCTACGAGCAGTACTTC.

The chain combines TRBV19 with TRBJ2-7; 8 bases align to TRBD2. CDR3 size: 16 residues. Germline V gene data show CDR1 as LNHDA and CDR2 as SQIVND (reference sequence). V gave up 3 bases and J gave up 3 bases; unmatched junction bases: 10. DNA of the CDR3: TGTGCCAGTAGTATTGAGCATAGCGGGGAATACTACGAGCAGTACTTC. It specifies CASSIEHSGEYYEQYF.

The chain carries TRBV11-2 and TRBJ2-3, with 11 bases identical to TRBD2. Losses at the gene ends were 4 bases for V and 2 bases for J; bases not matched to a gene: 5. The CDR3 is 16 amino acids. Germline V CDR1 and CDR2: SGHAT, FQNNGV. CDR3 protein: CASSSSSGGTTDTQYF. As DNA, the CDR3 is TGTGCCAGCAGCTCATCTAGCGGGGGGACCACAGATACGCAGTATTTT.

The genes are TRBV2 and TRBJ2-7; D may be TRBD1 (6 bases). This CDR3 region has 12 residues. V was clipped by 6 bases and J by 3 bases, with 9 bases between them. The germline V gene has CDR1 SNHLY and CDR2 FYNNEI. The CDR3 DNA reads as TGTGCCAGCAGAGGACAGAACTACGAGCAGTACTTC. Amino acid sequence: CASRGQNYEQYF.

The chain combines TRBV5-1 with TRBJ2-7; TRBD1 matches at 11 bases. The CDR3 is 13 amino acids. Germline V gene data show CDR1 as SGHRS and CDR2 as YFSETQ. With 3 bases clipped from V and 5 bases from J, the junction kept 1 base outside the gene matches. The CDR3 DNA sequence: TGCGCCAGCAGCTGGGGACAGGGGGACGAGCAGTACTTC. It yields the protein CASSWGQGDEQYF. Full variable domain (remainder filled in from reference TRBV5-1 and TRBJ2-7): KAGVTQTPRYLIKTRGQQVTLSCSPISGHRSVSWYQQTPGQGLQFLFEYFSETQRNKGNFPGRFSGRQFSNSRSEMNVSTLELGDSALYLCASSWGQGDEQYFGPGTRLTVT.

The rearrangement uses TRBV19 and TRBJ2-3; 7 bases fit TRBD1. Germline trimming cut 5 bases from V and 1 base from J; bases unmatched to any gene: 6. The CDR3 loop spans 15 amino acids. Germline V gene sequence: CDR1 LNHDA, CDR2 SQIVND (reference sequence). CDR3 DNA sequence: TGTGCCAGTAGTCGTGTGGGACAGCGCACAGATACGCAGTATTTT. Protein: CASSRVGQRTDTQYF.

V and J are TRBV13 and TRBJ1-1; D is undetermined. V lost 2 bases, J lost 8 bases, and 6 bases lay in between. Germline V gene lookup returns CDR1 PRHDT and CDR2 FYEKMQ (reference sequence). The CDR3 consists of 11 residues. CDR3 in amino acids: CASSLRREAFF. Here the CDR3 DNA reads TGTGCCAGCAGCTTACGCCGCGAAGCTTTCTTT.

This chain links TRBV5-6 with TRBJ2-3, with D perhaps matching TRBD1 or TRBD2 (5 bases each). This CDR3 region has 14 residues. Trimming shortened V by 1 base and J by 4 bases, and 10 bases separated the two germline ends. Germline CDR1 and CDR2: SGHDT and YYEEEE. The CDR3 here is CASSLKGRADTQYF. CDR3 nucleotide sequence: TGTGCCAGCAGCTTGAAGGGGCGGGCAGATACGCAGTATTTT.

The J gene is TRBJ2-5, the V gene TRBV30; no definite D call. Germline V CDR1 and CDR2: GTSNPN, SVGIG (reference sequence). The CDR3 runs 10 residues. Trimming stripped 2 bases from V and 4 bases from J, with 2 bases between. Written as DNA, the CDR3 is TGTGCCTGGAGTAGAGAGACCCAGTACTTC. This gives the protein CAWSRETQYF.

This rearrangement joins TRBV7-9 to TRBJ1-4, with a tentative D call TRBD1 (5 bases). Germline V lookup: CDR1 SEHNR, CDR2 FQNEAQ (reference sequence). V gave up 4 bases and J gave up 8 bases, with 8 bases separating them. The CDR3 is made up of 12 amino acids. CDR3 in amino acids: CASSWGWEKLFF. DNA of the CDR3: TGTGCCAGCAGCTGGGGCTGGGAAAAACTGTTTTTT.

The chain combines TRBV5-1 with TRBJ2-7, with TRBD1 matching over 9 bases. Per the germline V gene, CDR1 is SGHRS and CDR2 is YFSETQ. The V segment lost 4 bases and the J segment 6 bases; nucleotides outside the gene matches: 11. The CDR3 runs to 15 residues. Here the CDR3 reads CASSQEPGQGGEQYF. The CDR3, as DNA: TGCGCCAGCAGCCAGGAACCGGGACAGGGTGGCGAGCAGTACTTC.

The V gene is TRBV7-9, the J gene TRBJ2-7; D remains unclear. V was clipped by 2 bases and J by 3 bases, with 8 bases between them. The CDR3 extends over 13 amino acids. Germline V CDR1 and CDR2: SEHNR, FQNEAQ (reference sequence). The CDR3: CASSLLPFYEQYF. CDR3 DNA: TGTGCCAGCAGCTTACTCCCGTTCTACGAGCAGTACTTC. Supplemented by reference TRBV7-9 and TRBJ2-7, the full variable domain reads DTGVSQNPRHKITKRGQNVTFRCDPISEHNRLYWYRQTLGQGPEFLTYFQNEAQLEKSRLLSDRFSAERPKGSFSTLEIQRTEQGDSAMYLCASSLLPFYEQYFGPGTRLTVT.

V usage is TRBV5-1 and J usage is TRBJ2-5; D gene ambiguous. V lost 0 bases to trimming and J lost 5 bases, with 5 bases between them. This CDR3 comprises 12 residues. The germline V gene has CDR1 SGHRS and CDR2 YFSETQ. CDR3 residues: CASSLALETQYF. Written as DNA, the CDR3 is TGCGCCAGCAGCTTGGCCCTGGAGACCCAGTACTTC.

CDR3 residues: CASSLGQGRNQPQHF. The DNA of the CDR3 is TGTGCCAGCAGCTTGGGACAGGGACGCAATCAGCCCCAGCATTTT. J is TRBJ1-5 and V is TRBV5-6; 7 bases are a match to TRBD1. Germline-derived CDR1 and CDR2 are SGHDT and YYEEEE. V shed 0 bases, J shed 2 bases, and the junction held 2 bases outside the gene matches. The CDR3 covers 15 residues.

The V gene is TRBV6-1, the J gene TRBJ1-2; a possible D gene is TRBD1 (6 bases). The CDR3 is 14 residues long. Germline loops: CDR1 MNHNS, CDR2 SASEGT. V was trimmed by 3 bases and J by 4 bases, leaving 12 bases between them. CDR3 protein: CASSEKRTVYGYTF. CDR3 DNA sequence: TGTGCCAGCAGTGAGAAGCGGACAGTCTATGGCTACACCTTC.

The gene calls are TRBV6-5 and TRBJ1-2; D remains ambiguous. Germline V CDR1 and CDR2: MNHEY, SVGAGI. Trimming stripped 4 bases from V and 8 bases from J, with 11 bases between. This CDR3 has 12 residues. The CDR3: CASSSRHRGYTF. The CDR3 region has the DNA TGTGCCAGCAGTTCCCGACATAGGGGCTACACCTTC.